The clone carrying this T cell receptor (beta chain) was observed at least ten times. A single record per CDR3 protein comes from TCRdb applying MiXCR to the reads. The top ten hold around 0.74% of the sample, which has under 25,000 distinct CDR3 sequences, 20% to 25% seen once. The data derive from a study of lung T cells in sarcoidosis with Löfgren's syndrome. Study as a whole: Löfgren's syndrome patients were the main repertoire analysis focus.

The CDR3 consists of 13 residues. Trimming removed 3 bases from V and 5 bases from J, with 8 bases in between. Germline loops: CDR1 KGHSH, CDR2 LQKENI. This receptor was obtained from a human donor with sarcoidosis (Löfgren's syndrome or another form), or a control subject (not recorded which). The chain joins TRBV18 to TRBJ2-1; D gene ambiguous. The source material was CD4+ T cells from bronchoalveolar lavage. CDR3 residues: CASSPGPHNEQFF. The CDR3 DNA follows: TGTGCCAGCTCACCCGGACCGCACAATGAGCAGTTCTTC.